This TCR beta chain was sequenced in a study of blood T cells in healthy people across ages. Findings and caveats of the study: Long-lived donors exceeded aged donors in naive CD4+ cells and diversity.

V was clipped by 2 bases and J by 6 bases, with 8 bases between them. Germline CDR1 reads MNHEY; CDR2 reads SMNVEV (reference sequence). The CDR3 is 13 residues long. Worth noting for this clonotype: What it binds is not known.

The sample providers were healthy Caucasian people from Russia, aged about 6 to 100. Together with a sample-barcoded 5' primer, a J-beta primer mix was included in a second PCR lasting about 7 to 12 cycles. TCRdb recomputed calls from the 5' RACE reads with MiXCR, one row per CDR3 protein. The sample records 1,300,000 or so distinct CDR3 sequences, roughly 64% being singletons. This clonotype originated in a man aged 18 to 35 in good health. Sequenced sample: blood. The J gene is TRBJ2-1, the V gene TRBV27; unclear D gene. The CDR3, as DNA: TGTGCCAGCAGTTTAATGCTGGCCAATGAGCAGTTCTTC. As protein: CASSLMLANEQFF.